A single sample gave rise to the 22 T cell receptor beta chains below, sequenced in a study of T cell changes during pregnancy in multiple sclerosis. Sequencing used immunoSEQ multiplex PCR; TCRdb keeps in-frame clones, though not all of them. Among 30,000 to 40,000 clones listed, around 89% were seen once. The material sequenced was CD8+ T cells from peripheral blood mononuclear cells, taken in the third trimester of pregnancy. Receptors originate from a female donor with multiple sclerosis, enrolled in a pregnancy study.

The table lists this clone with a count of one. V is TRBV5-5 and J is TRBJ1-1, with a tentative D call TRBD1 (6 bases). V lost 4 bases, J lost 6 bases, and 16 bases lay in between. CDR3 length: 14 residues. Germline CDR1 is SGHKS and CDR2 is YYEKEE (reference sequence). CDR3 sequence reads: CASSMDSPRSEAFF. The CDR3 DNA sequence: TGTGCCAGCAGCATGGACAGCCCTCGGTCTGAAGCTTTCTTT. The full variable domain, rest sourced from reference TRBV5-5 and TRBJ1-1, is DAGVTQSPTHLIKTRGQQVTLRCSPISGHKSVSWYQQVLGQGPQFIFQYYEKEERGRGNFPDRFSARQFPNYSSELNVNALLLGDSALYLCASSMDSPRSEAFFGQGTRLTVV.

CDR3 nucleotide sequence: TGTGCCAGCAGCTACGGGACTCCGGCCACCTACGAGCAGTACTTC. This translates into CASSYGTPATYEQYF. The chain uses TRBV5-6 and TRBJ2-7; TRBD2 might be the D (6 bases). Germline V gene sequence: CDR1 SGHDT, CDR2 YYEEEE. The CDR3 has 15 amino acids. V lost 3 bases and J 2 bases, leaving 15 bases between the germline ends.

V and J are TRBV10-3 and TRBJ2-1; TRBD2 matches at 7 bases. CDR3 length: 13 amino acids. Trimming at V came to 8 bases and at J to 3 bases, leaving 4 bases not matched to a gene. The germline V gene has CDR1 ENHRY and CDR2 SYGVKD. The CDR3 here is CAIGWGGYNEQFF. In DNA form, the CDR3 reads TGTGCCATCGGATGGGGGGGCTACAATGAGCAGTTCTTC.

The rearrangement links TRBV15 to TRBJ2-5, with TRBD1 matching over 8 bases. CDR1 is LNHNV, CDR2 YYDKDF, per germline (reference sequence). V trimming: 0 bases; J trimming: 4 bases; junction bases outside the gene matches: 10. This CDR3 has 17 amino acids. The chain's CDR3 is CATSRDRTGGLGETQYF. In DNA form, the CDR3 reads TGTGCCACCAGCAGAGATAGAACAGGGGGTCTTGGAGAGACCCAGTACTTC.

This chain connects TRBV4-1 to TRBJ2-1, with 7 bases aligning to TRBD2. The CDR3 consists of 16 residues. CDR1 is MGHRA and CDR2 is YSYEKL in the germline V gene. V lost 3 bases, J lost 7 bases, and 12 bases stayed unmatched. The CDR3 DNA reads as TGCGCCAGCAGCCAGTTCGGGGGGAGTTTGGGTAATGAGCAGTTCTTC. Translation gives CASSQFGGSLGNEQFF.

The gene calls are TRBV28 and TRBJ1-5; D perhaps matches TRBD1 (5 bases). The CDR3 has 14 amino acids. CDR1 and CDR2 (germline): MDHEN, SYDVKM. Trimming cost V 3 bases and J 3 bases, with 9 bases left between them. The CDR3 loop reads CASSFGGDNQPQHF. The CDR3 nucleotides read TGTGCCAGCAGTTTTGGGGGGGACAATCAGCCCCAGCATTTT.

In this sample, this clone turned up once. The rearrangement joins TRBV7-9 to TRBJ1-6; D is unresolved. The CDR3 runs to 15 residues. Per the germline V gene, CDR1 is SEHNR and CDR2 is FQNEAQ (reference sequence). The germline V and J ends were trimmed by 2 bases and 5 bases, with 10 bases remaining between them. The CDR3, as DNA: TGTGCCAGCAGCTTACCGGGGTCCAATAATTCACCCCTCCACTTT. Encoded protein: CASSLPGSNNSPLHF.

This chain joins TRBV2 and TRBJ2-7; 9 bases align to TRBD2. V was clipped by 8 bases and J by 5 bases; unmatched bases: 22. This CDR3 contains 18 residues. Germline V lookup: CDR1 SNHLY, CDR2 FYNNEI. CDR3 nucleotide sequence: TGTGCCAGCCTAGGCTGGCCTAGAGCGGGGGGAGAAGGAAACGAGCAGTACTTC. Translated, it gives CASLGWPRAGGEGNEQYF.

The CDR3 DNA reads TGTGCCAGCAGTCAACTAACAGGGACTGAAGCTTTCTTT. Amino acids: CASSQLTGTEAFF. V is TRBV7-9 and J is TRBJ1-1; the D gene is possibly TRBD1 (6 bases). Germline values: CDR1 SEHNR, CDR2 FQNEAQ (reference sequence). V was cut by 6 bases and J by 5 bases, with 13 bases left in between. The CDR3 contains 13 residues.

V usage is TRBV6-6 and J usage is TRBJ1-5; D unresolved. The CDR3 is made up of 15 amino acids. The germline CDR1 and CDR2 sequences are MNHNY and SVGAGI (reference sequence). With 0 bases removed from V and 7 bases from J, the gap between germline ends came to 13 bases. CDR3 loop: CASSYSEEERQPQHF. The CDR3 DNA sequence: TGTGCCAGCAGTTACTCGGAAGAGGAGAGGCAGCCCCAGCATTTT.

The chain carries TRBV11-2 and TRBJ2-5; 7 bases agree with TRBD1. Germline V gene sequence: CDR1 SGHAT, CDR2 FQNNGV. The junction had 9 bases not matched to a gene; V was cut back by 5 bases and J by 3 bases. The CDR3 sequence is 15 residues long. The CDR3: CASSQTGVWEETQYF. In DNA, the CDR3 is TGTGCCAGCAGCCAAACAGGGGTTTGGGAAGAGACCCAGTACTTC.

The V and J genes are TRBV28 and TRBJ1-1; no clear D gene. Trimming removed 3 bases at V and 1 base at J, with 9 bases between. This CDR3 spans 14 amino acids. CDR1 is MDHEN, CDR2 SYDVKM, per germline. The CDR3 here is CASSLWQSNTEAFF. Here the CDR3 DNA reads TGTGCCAGCAGTTTGTGGCAGTCGAACACTGAAGCTTTCTTT.

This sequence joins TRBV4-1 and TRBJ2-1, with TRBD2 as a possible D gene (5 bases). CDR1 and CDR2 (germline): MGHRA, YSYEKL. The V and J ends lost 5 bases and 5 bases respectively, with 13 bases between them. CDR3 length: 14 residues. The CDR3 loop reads CASSNTSVHNEQFF. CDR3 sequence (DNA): TGCGCCAGCAGCAATACTAGTGTCCACAATGAGCAGTTCTTC.

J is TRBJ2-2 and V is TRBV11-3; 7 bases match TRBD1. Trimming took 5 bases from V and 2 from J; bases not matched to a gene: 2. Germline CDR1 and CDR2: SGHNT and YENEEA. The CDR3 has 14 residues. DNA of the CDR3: TGTGCCAGCAGCAGGGACAGTAACACCGGGGAGCTGTTTTTT. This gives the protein CASSRDSNTGELFF.

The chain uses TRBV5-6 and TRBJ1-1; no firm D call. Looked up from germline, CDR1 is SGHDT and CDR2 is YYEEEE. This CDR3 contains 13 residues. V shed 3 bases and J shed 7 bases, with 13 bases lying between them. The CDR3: CASSSDMTIEAFF. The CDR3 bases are TGTGCCAGCAGCTCCGACATGACGATTGAAGCTTTCTTT.

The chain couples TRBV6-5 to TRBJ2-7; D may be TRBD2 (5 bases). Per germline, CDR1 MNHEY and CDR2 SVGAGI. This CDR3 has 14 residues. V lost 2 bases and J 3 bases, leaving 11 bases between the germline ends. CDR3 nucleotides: TGTGCCAGCAGTTACGGTGCAGACTACTACGAGCAGTACTTC. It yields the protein CASSYGADYYEQYF.

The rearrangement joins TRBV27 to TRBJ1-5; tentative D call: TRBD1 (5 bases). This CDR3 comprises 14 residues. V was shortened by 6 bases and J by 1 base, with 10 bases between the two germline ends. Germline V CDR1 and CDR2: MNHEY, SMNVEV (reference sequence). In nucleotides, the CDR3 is TGTGCCAGCAGCTTTCAGGGAAGCAATCAGCCCCAGCATTTT. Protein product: CASSFQGSNQPQHF.

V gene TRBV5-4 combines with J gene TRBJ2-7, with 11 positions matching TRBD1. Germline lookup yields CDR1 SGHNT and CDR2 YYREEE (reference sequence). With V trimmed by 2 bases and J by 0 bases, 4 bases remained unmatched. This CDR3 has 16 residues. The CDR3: CASSLPGTGGSYEQYF. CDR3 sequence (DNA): TGTGCCAGCAGCTTACCCGGGACAGGGGGCTCCTACGAGCAGTACTTC.

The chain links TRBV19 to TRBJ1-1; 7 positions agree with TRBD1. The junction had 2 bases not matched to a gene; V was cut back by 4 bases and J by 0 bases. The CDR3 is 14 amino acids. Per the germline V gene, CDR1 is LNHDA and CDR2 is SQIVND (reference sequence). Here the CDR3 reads CASSTGTVNTEAFF. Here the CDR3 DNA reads TGTGCCAGTAGTACGGGGACAGTGAACACTGAAGCTTTCTTT.

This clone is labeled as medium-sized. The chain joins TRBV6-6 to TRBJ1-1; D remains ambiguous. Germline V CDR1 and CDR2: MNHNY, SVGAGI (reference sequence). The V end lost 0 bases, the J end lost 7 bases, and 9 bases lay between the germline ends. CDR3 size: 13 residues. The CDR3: CASSYSAGIEAFF. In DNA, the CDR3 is TGTGCCAGCAGTTACTCTGCGGGGATTGAAGCTTTCTTT.

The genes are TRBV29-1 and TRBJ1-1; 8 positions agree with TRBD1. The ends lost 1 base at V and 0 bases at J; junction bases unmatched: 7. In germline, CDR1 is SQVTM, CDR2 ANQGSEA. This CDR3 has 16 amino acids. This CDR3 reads CSVEVPGTGMNTEAFF. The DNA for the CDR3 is TGCAGCGTTGAAGTCCCCGGGACAGGAATGAACACTGAAGCTTTCTTT.

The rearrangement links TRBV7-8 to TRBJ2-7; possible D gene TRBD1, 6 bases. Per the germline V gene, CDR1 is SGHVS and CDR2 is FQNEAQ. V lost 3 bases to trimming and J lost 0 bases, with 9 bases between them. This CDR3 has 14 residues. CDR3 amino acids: CASSLHRASYEQYF. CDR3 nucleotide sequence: TGTGCCAGCAGCTTGCACAGGGCCTCCTACGAGCAGTACTTC.